Below, 10 T cell receptor beta chains from the same sample are listed, as sequenced in a study of blood T cells in healthy people across ages. Alongside a J-beta primer mix, a sample-barcoded 5' primer served in a second PCR lasting about 6 to 11 cycles. MiXCR was run by TCRdb on the 5' RACE reads, yielding one entry per CDR3 protein. The table lists about 760,000 distinct CDR3 sequences, approximately 25% of them singletons. The same specimen was also included in a second study, on T cells of mothers and their children.

Sequencing was carried out using blood. The receptors stem from a boy younger than 18 in good health.

The rearrangement uses TRBV28 and TRBJ2-2, with TRBD2 as a possible D gene (5 bases). From germline, CDR1 is MDHEN and CDR2 SYDVKM. V was trimmed by 6 bases and J by 7 bases, leaving 9 bases between them. This CDR3 is built from 12 residues. This CDR3 is CASSPGIGELFF. The CDR3 nucleotides are TGTGCCAGCAGCCCGGGAATCGGGGAGCTGTTTTTT.

This clonotype was picked up a small number of times. The CDR3 sequence: CASSYSGGNYGYTF. The CDR3 DNA reads as TGTGCCAGCAGTTACTCGGGGGGTAACTATGGCTACACCTTC. The chain joins TRBV6-6 to TRBJ1-2; D perhaps matches TRBD1 (5 bases). V lost 0 bases, J lost 1 base, and 6 bases lay in between. The CDR3 has 14 amino acids. Germline V gives CDR1 MNHNY, CDR2 SVGAGI (reference sequence).

J is TRBJ2-5 and V is TRBV6-2 or TRBV6-3; D is unclear. The CDR3 has 13 residues. Per germline, CDR1 MNHEY and CDR2 SVGEGT. V was trimmed by 7 bases and J by 2 bases, leaving 11 bases between them. The chain's CDR3 is CASNFGSQETQYF. The DNA for the CDR3 is TGTGCCAGCAACTTTGGCAGTCAAGAGACCCAGTACTTC.

In its sample, this clonotype was seen a few times. This sequence joins TRBV10-3 and TRBJ1-2; D possibly corresponds to TRBD1 (6 bases). Deletions cut 7 bases from V and 3 bases from J, with 15 bases between. The CDR3 extends over 14 amino acids. Germline loops: CDR1 ENHRY, CDR2 SYGVKD. The CDR3 DNA follows: TGTGCCATCAATCAGGGGCGCTTTTACTATGGCTACACCTTC. This sequence encodes CAINQGRFYYGYTF.

V usage is TRBV7-2 and J usage is TRBJ1-4; TRBD1 matches at 11 bases. Germline V gene data show CDR1 as SGHTA and CDR2 as FQGNSA. The CDR3 has 15 residues. The V and J ends lost 4 bases and 8 bases, in that order; junction bases with no gene match: 6. This CDR3 is CASSSWDRGEEKLFF. The DNA for the CDR3 is TGTGCCAGCAGCTCCTGGGACAGGGGGGAGGAAAAACTGTTTTTT. The whole variable domain, filled in from reference TRBV7-2 and TRBJ1-4, reads GAGVSQSPSNKVTEKGKDVELRCDPISGHTALYWYRQSLGQGLEFLIYFQGNSAPDKSGLPSDRFSAERTGGSVSTLTIQRTQQEDSAVYLCASSSWDRGEEKLFFGSGTQLSVL.

This clonotype was seen a handful of times. The chain joins TRBV20-1 to TRBJ2-5, with no clear D. Trimming stripped 7 bases from V and 3 bases from J, with 12 bases between. CDR1 and CDR2 (germline): DFQATT, SNEGSKA (reference sequence). The CDR3 has 12 amino acids. The CDR3 nucleotides are TGCAGTGTGCGAGTGGCAGAAGAGACCCAGTACTTC. This encodes CSVRVAEETQYF.

The V and J genes are TRBV27 and TRBJ1-2, with D unclear. CDR1 is MNHEY, CDR2 SMNVEV, per germline (reference sequence). V was trimmed by 4 bases and J by 7 bases, leaving 19 bases between them. CDR3 length: 15 amino acids. This CDR3 reads CASSSTRWPGGGYTF. CDR3 in DNA: TGTGCCAGCAGTTCAACTCGGTGGCCTGGCGGTGGCTACACCTTC.

Of note for this clonotype: Lacking the conserved final phenylalanine or tryptophan, this CDR3 likely reflects a read error. The J gene is TRBJ2-5, the V gene TRBV7-9, with D perhaps matching TRBD2 (6 bases). The DNA end is more similar to TRBJ2-7, so the J call may be wrong. CDR3 length: 13 residues. Germline CDR1 SEHNR, CDR2 FQNEAQ (reference sequence). CDR3 residues: CASSPGGSYEQYL. The DNA of the CDR3 is TGTGCCAGCAGCCCCGGGGGTTCCTACGAGCAGTACCTC.

V gene TRBV18 combines with J gene TRBJ2-7; D may be TRBD1 (5 bases). The CDR3 contains 13 residues. Germline CDR1 and CDR2: KGHSH and LQKENI. Trimming removed 3 bases at V and 2 bases at J, with 8 bases between. CDR3 region: CASSPTATYEQYF. The CDR3 DNA follows: TGTGCCAGCTCACCGACAGCAACCTACGAGCAGTACTTC.

Ten or more counts support this clonotype. The rearrangement joins TRBV12-3 or TRBV12-4 to TRBJ2-1; TRBD2 aligns across 7 bases. The CDR3 is 13 residues long. The ends lost 6 bases at V and 7 bases at J; junction bases unmatched: 6. CDR3 in amino acids: CASSSLGGNEQFF. The CDR3 DNA is TGTGCCAGCAGCTCCCTCGGGGGGAATGAGCAGTTCTTC.